This section outlines one T cell receptor beta chain sequence together with its context. Its antigen is as yet unknown. V was pared by 4 bases and J by 5 bases, with 10 bases between. Germline V lookup: CDR1 KGHDR, CDR2 SFDVKD. The CDR3 has 13 residues. The data were obtained in a study of T cells after yellow fever vaccination. Across the whole study: The SMART-Seq v4 Ultra Low Input method served to prepare the low-cell-number fractions. Regarding the study as a whole: A limited proportion of clonotypes was detected within both the CD4 and CD8 compartments. Researchers report a weaker secondary response that nonetheless peaked faster, day 5 versus 15.

It was through 5'RACE template switching that TCR cDNA was made, with a universal primer site and UMIs added. TCRdb re-derived calls from the 5' RACE reads in MiXCR, one entry per CDR3 protein. The sample contains about 340,000 distinct CDR3 sequences, approximately 3.9% of which appear only once. J is TRBJ1-1 and V is TRBV24-1; D possibly corresponds to TRBD1 (5 bases). This clonotype was sampled from a man between 18 and 35 years old who received the YFV17D yellow fever vaccine. The sample here was PBMCs, taken 5 days after the yellow fever booster vaccination. The DNA of the CDR3 is TGTGCCACCAGTGAGCGCCAGGGAACTGAAGCTTTCTTT. This translates into CATSERQGTEAFF.